This T cell receptor (beta chain) was retrieved from a study of blood T cell repertoires in COVID-19. In the study overall: PBMCs, B-cell-depleted T cells, or T cells provided the cDNA or gDNA that made up the material.

Libraries were prepared by immunoSEQ multiplex PCR; TCRdb keeps only in-frame clonotypes and omits some of them. The repertoire includes 300,000 to 350,000 clones, 85% to 90% of them detected once, and roughly 1% sits in the top ten. The CDR3 covers 13 residues. V lost 2 bases and J lost 9; bases outside the gene matches: 1. The germline V gene encodes CDR1 LNHNV and CDR2 YYDKDF (reference sequence). While infection was still active, Seattle patients were enrolled and then followed longitudinally. This receptor was taken from a woman aged 40 to 50 with COVID-19, enrolled during active disease. Sample: peripheral blood. This rearrangement joins TRBV15 to TRBJ1-6; 7 nucleotides match TRBD1. The CDR3 reads CATSRNRGSPLHF. DNA for the CDR3: TGTGCCACCAGCAGAAACAGGGGTTCACCCCTCCACTTT. Drawing the rest from reference TRBV15 and TRBJ1-6, the complete variable domain is DAMVIQNPRYQVTQFGKPVTLSCSQTLNHNVMYWYQQKSSQAPKLLFHYYDKDFNNEADTPDNFQSRRPNTSFCFLDIRSPGLGDTAMYLCATSRNRGSPLHFGNGTRLTVT.